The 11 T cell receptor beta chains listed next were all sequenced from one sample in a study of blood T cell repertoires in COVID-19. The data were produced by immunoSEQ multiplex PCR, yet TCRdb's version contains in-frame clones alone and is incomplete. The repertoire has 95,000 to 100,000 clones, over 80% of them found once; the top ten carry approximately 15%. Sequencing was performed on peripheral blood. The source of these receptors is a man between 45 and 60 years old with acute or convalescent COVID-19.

The chain's CDR3 is CASSPGQGWLIRGGYTF. The CDR3, as DNA: TGTGCCAGCTCACCCGGACAGGGATGGTTGATCCGTGGCGGCTACACCTTC. This chain connects TRBV18 to TRBJ1-2, with 8 bases that match TRBD1. From germline, CDR1 is KGHSH and CDR2 LQKENI. With V trimmed by 3 bases and J by 8 bases, 17 bases remained unmatched. CDR3 length equals 17 residues.

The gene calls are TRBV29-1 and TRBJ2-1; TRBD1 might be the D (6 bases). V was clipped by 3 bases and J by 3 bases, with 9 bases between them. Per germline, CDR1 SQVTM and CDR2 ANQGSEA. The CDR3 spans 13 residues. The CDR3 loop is CSVEGHHYNEQFF. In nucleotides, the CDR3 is TGCAGCGTTGAGGGACACCACTACAATGAGCAGTTCTTC.

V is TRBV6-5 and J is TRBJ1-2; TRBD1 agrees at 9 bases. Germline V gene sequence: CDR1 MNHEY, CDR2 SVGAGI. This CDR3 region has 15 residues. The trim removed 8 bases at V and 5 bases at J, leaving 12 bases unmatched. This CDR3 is CASPRGTGRGYGYTF. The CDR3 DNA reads TGTGCCAGCCCCAGAGGGACAGGGCGAGGGTATGGCTACACCTTC.

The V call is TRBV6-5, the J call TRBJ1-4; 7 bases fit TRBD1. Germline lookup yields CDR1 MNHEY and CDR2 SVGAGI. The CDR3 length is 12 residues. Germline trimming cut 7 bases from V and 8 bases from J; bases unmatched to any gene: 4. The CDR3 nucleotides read TGTGCCAGCAACAGGGGAGGCGAAAAACTGTTTTTT. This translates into CASNRGGEKLFF.

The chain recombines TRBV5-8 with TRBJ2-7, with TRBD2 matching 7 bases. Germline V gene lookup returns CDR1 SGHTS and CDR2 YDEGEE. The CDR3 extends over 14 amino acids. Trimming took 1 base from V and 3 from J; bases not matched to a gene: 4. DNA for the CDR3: TGTGCCAGCAGCTTGTCGGGACTATACTACGAGCAGTACTTC. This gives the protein CASSLSGLYYEQYF.

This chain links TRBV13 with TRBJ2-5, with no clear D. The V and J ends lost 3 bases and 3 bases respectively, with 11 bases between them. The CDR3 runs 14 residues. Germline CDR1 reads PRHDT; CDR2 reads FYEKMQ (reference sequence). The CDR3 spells CASSLAPFEETQYF. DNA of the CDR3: TGTGCCAGCAGCTTGGCCCCTTTTGAAGAGACCCAGTACTTC.

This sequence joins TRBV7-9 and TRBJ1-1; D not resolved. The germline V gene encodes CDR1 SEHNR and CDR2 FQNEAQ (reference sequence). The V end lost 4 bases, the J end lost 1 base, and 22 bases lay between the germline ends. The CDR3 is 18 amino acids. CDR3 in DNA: TGTGCCAGCAGCTATTCATACGGAGGAGAGGCGAAGAACACTGAAGCTTTCTTT. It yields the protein CASSYSYGGEAKNTEAFF.

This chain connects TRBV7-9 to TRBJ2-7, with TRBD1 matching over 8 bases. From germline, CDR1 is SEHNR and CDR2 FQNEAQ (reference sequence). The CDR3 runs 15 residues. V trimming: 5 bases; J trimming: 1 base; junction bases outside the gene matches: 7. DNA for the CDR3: TGTGCCAGCAGCGCGACAGGGGTGAAGTCCTACGAGCAGTACTTC. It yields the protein CASSATGVKSYEQYF.

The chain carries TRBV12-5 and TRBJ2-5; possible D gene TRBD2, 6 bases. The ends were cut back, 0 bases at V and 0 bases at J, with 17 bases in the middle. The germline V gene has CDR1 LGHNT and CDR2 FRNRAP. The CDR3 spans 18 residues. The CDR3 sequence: CASGLVGLSGTYQETQYF. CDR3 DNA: TGTGCTAGTGGTTTGGTAGGGCTTAGCGGAACCTACCAAGAGACCCAGTACTTC.

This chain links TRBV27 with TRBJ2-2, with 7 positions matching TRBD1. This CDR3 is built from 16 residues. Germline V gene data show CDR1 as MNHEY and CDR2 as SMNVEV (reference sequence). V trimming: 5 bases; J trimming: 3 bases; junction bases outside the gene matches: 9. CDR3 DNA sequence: TGTGCCAGCAGTCCCTATGACAGGGCCGACACCGGGGAGCTGTTTTTT. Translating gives CASSPYDRADTGELFF.

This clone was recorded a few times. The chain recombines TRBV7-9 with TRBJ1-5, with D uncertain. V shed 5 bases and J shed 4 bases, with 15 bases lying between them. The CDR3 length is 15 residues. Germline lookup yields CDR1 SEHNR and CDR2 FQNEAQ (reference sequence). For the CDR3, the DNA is TGTGCCAGCAGCCCGAAAAGCGGCCTGAATCAGCCCCAGCATTTT. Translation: CASSPKSGLNQPQHF.